This T cell receptor (beta chain) was sequenced for a study of T cell repertoires in cytomegalovirus infection. The germline V and J ends were trimmed by 9 bases and 8 bases, with 9 bases remaining between them. This CDR3 contains 10 residues. CDR1 is KGHDR, CDR2 SFDVKD, per germline. TCRdb re-called the reads with MiXCR, one entry per CDR3 protein. The table lists more than 400,000 distinct CDR3 sequences, roughly 29% of them singletons. This clonotype was sampled from a human donor in good health (CMV status not recorded). Some clones in this sample may be carry-over from other donors' samples. The sample consisted of PBMCs. The J gene is TRBJ1-1, the V gene TRBV24-1; D not certain. CDR3 nucleotide sequence: TGTGCCACCCAGACACGGGAAGCTTTCTTT. Translated, it gives CATQTREAFF.